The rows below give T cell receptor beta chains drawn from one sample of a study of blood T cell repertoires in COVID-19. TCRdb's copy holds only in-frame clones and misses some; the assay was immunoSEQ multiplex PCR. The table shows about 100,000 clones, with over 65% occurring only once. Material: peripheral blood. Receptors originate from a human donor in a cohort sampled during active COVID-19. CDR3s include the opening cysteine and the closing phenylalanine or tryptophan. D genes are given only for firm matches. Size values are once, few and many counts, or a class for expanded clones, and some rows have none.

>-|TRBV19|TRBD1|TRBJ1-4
CASSMRPPGQGSVGEKLFF
TGTGCCAGTAGTATGCGACCACCGGGACAGGGGTCGGTGGGTGAAAAACTGTTTTTT
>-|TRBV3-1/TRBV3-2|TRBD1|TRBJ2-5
CASSQVPRQGQRRGETQYF
TGTGCCAGCAGCCAAGTTCCCCGCCAGGGACAGCGGAGAGGGGAGACCCAGTACTTC
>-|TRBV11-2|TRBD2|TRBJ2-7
CASSTSGSSYEQYF
TGTGCCAGCAGCACTAGCGGGAGCTCCTACGAGCAGTACTTC
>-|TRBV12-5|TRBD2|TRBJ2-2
CASGPRTSGTGELFF
TGTGCTAGTGGTCCAAGGACTAGCGGGACCGGGGAGCTGTTTTTT
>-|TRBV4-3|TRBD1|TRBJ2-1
CASSRAGGDEQFF
TGCGCCAGCAGCCGAGCAGGGGGCGATGAGCAGTTCTTC
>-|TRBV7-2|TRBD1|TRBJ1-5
CASSTTGGWNQPQHF
TGTGCCAGCAGCACAACAGGGGGCTGGAATCAGCCCCAGCATTTT
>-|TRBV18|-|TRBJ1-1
CASSPEQVNTEAFF
TGTGCCAGCTCACCAGAACAGGTGAACACTGAAGCTTTCTTT
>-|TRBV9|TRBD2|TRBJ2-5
CASSVVSGRFETQYF
TGTGCCAGCAGCGTAGTTAGCGGGAGATTTGAGACCCAGTACTTC
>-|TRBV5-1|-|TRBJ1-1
CASSLVGENTEAFF
TGCGCCAGCAGCTTAGTAGGGGAAAACACTGAAGCTTTCTTT
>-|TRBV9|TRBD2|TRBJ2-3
CASSVALAGTDTQYF
TGTGCCAGCAGCGTAGCACTAGCGGGCACAGATACGCAGTATTTT
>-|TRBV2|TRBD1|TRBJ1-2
CASSTTGQIYGYTF
TGTGCCAGCAGTACTACGGGACAGATCTATGGCTACACCTTC
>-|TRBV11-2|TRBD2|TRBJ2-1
CASSLASGRIYNEQFF
TGTGCCAGCAGCTTAGCAAGCGGGAGGATCTACAATGAGCAGTTCTTC
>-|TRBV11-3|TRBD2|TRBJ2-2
CASSYITSGVGELFF
TGTGCCAGCAGCTACATAACTAGCGGGGTCGGGGAGCTGTTTTTT
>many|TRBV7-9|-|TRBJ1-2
CASSRMTSTGYTF
TGTGCCAGCAGCCGCATGACTTCCACAGGCTACACCTTC
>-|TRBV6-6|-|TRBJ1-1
CASMRDTEAFF
TGTGCCAGCATGCGGGACACTGAAGCTTTCTTT
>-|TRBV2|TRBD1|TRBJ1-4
CASKQTGATNEKLFF
TGTGCCAGCAAACAAACAGGGGCAACTAATGAAAAACTGTTTTTT
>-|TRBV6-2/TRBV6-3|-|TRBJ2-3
CASSYGQGFTDTQYF
TGTGCCAGCAGTTACGGGCAGGGCTTCACAGATACGCAGTATTTT
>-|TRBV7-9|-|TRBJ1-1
CASSFRPPGAGEAFF
TGTGCCAGCAGCTTTAGGCCCCCTGGGGCTGGTGAAGCTTTCTTT
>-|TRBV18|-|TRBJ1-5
CASSEGGPGQPQHF
TGTGCCAGCTCAGAGGGGGGGCCGGGACAGCCCCAGCATTTT
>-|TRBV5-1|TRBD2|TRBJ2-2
CASSLRLALNTGELFF
TGCGCCAGCAGCTTGCGACTAGCCCTCAACACCGGGGAGCTGTTTTTT
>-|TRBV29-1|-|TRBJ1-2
CSVGQDTNYGYTF
TGCAGCGTGGGACAAGACACTAACTATGGCTACACCTTC
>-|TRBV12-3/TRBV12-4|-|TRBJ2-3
CASSFRSDTQYF
TGTGCCAGCAGTTTCCGGTCAGATACGCAGTATTTT
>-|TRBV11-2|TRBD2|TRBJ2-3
CASSLDRGGRGTDTQYF
TGTGCCAGCAGCTTAGATAGGGGCGGGAGAGGGACAGATACGCAGTATTTT
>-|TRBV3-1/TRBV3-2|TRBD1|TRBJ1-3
CASGRQGGNTIYF
TGTGCCAGCGGGCGACAGGGAGGAAACACCATATATTTT
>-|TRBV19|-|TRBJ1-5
CASSIEEGGRPQHF
TGTGCCAGTAGTATAGAAGAGGGGGGGCGGCCCCAGCATTTT
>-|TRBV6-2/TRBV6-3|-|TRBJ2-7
CASSYDTEKGRPYEQYF
TGTGCCAGCAGTTACGATACAGAAAAAGGTCGTCCCTACGAGCAGTACTTC
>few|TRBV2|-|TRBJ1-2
CASSGTEGGYTF
TGTGCCAGCAGCGGGACGGAGGGGGGCTACACCTTC
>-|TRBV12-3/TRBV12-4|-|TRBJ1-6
CASRWRDNSPLHF
TGTGCCAGCAGGTGGAGGGACAATTCACCCCTCCACTTT
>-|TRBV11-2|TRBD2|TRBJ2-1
CASGRSGRDFHEQFF
TGTGCCAGCGGACGTAGCGGGAGGGATTTCCATGAGCAGTTCTTC
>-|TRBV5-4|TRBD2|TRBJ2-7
CASSGTSGRVYEQYF
TGTGCCAGCAGCGGGACTAGCGGGAGGGTCTACGAGCAGTACTTC
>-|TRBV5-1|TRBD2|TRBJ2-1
CASSRPLSGRGSYNEQFF
TGCGCCAGCAGCCGACCACTCAGCGGGAGGGGCTCCTACAATGAGCAGTTCTTC
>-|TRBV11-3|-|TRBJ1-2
CAIPGLDANYGYTF
TGTGCCATCCCGGGGTTGGACGCTAACTATGGCTACACCTTC
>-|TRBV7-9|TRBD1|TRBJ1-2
CASRPQGAYYGYTF
TGTGCCAGCAGACCACAGGGGGCTTACTATGGCTACACCTTC
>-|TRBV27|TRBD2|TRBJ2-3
CASCPGRGFVPDTQYF
TGTGCCAGCTGCCCTGGGAGGGGCTTCGTTCCAGATACGCAGTATTTT
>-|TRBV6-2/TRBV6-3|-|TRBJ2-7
CASSPPRTDYEQYF
TGTGCCAGCAGTCCACCTAGGACTGACTACGAGCAGTACTTC
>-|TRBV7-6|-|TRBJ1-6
CASSILQGSPLHF
TGTGCCAGCAGCATACTCCAGGGGTCACCCCTCCACTTT
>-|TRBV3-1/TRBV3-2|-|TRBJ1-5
CASSQEGTGFNQPQHF
TGTGCCAGCAGCCAAGAAGGTACAGGGTTTAATCAGCCCCAGCATTTT